This T cell receptor (beta chain) was observed in a study of T cell clonality in common variable immunodeficiency. Each donor provided roughly 4.5 to 8 ml of heparinized whole blood. The data were produced by immunoSEQ multiplex PCR, yet TCRdb's version contains in-frame clones alone and is incomplete. Recorded here are about 81,000 clones, none singletons. This clone was counted many times. What it binds is unknown. The read terminates 3 residues ahead of where the CDR3 ends, so the germline J gene completes it. Germline CDR1 and CDR2: MNHEY and SMNVEV (reference sequence). CDR3 length: 14 residues. Trimming stripped 5 bases from V and 3 bases from J, with 14 bases between. Findings of the study overall: Shared TCRbeta clones were fewer between CVID subjects than controls. What drives increased CVID clonality needs T cell subpopulation sequencing. Compared with healthy controls, CVID subjects showed increased TCRbeta clonality, mostly in about a third.

V gene TRBV27 combines with J gene TRBJ2-7; D possibly corresponds to TRBD2 (6 bases). Specimen: peripheral blood mononuclear cells. The TCR sequence derives from a person between 18 and 70 years old in good health. The CDR3 loop is CASSRNGGFYEQYF. The CDR3 DNA, read in part, is TGTGCCAGCAGTCGCAACGGGGGTTTCTACGAG.